Described below is a single TCR beta chain sequence and its context. This clone was observed a handful of times. What antigen it recognizes has not been identified. No much larger clone is present one base from it, and per-base qualities are unavailable. This entry is derived from a study of CD8+ T cells in alopecia areata (dated by TCRdb to the late 2010s). Concerning the study at large: Treated patients were enrolled in an open-label pilot trial of oral tofacitinib, 5 to 10 mg twice daily, for moderate-to-severe alopecia areata. Tofacitinib was given for 6 to 18 months, followed by 6 months of follow-up off drug to assess delayed response and recurrence. Disease severity in treated patients was measured with the SALT score, which quantifies the percentage of affected scalp surface area. The study used high-throughput TCRbeta sequencing to examine T cell clonal expansion in alopecia areata, in both the C3H/HeJ mouse model and human patients. Human TCRbeta sequencing covered scalp tissue and sorted CD4+ and CD8+ peripheral blood T cells from patchy and totalis/universalis alopecia areata patients and healthy controls. Patients on tofacitinib were biopsied at baseline and after 4 and 24 weeks of treatment, and several of the patients also had a later scalp biopsy. Scalp clonality was compared across normal scalp (n=4), patchy alopecia areata scalp (n=8), and alopecia totalis/universalis scalp (n=8). The RNA source kit depended on sample type: the PAXgene miRNA kit for fixed scalp, the miRNeasy kit for PBMCs, and the RNeasy kit for mouse skin. Amplification of TCRbeta CDR3 regions was done by immunoSEQ multiplex PCR using 35 Vbeta forward primers and 13 Jbeta reverse primers.

General findings and caveats noted by the study authors: During tofacitinib treatment, many expanded lesional clones stuck around in both scalp and blood, and this persistence may partly explain why relapse happens after treatment is stopped. Tofacitinib significantly lowered scalp clonality and the number of expanded CD8+ clones among the top 100 scalp clones. Compared with mice, TCR sequences shared between patients were less clear, possibly partly because of HLA diversity across the patient population. Unlike mouse skin, which is dominated by gammadelta T cells, normal human skin has resident alphabeta T cells that are also sequenced, and this complicates analysis of the scalp TCR repertoire. Because the treated cohort was small and had only one nonresponder, larger studies are needed to examine links between baseline CD8+ expansion and response. Higher clonality and more expanded CD8+ clones were observed in lesional scalp than in normal scalp, particularly in alopecia totalis/universalis, a finding suggestive of antigenic drive.

Libraries came from the immunoSEQ multiplex PCR assay. For TCR sequencing, RNA was extracted from every sample and reverse transcribed into cDNA to serve as template. SuperScript III was used for first-strand cDNA synthesis, primed with a 2:1 mix of oligo-dT and random hexamers. Amplification bias was assessed with a synthetic immune receptor repertoire, and residual bias was removed computationally. Regarding the original processing steps: Raw reads were preprocessed to remove errors, and CDR3 was defined by IMGT conventions from the conserved cysteine to phenylalanine. To get clonality, Shannon entropy was normalized by log2 of the number of productive unique TCRs and the result was subtracted from 1. Scalp TCRbeta sequences were cross-referenced with sorted blood CD4 and CD8 repertoires so that the CD4 or CD8 identity of scalp clones could be inferred. TCRdb retrieved this table from immuneACCESS and kept in-frame rearrangements only. Not all clones are present; in checked studies, unresolved V genes account for under half, and no reason is known for the remainder. The V and J calls and clone size are taken from that table; D and trimming were inferred from the DNA. The sample contains several thousand clones, about 60% of them found a single time. The leading ten clones occupy roughly 11% of the sample.

The time point label corresponds to: less than five weeks on oral tofacitinib. Interpreted using the paper, the treatment or condition label stands for: oral pan-JAK inhibitor, 5-10 mg twice daily. Lesional scalp punch biopsies and peripheral blood were obtained from alopecia areata patients. Human scalp biopsies were immediately fixed in PAXgene tissue containers. Source: skin, taken at week 4, from a patient treated with tofacitinib. The sequence derives from a human donor with alopecia areata.

The DNA sequence follows: TGCAGCGTTGGCCGGATCACGGGGGGGGGCACTGAAGCTTTCTTT. This gives the protein CSVGRITGGGTEAFF. The rearranged segments are TRBV29-1 and TRBJ1-1; a weak D assignment points to TRBD1 (5 bases agree). Measured from the cysteine to the phenylalanine, the CDR3 is 15 residues long. Only CDR3 DNA is held: 45 bases, read in frame from base 1. V and J lose 4 bases and 4 bases, and a span of 19 bases separates them. From the germline V gene, CDR1 is SQVTM and CDR2 is ANQGSEA.